This T cell receptor (beta chain) stems from a study of resident and recirculating memory T cells in vitiligo. Study results and limitations: Clonality differed among vitiligo lesions, with no unique dominant clone.

A note on this clone: Its antigen remains unknown.

Patients' lesions had not changed for the previous 6 months. V was pared by 4 bases and J by 8 bases, with 6 bases of the junction left unmatched. The germline V gene has CDR1 ENHRY and CDR2 SYGVKD. The CDR3 runs to 14 residues. Using immunoSEQ multiplex PCR, the repertoire was profiled, and TCRdb retains in-frame clones only, with some absent. There are around 76,000 clones in the sample; about nine tenths occur only once, and more than 4% lies in the top ten. The V call is TRBV10-3, the J call TRBJ2-1; TRBD1 matches at 9 bases. Source material: blood. This TCR came from a male donor with vitiligo. This CDR3 reads CAISGQGGGDEQFF. CDR3 bases: TGTGCCATCAGTGGACAGGGGGGGGGCGATGAGCAGTTCTTC.